Listed here are 26 T cell receptor beta chains from one sample, sequenced in a study of shared clonotypes between healthy human individuals. Naive CD8 cells comprised CD45RO-negative, CCR7-positively selected cells, excluding terminally differentiated effector memory CD45RA+ cells. TCRdb's table, derived via immunoSEQ multiplex PCR, lists solely in-frame clones and lacks some. This table has around 2,000,000 clones, over 85% appearing once. Material for sequencing was naive CD8+ T cells sorted from blood. All receptors come from a man between 18 and 29 years old in good health.

The chain recombines TRBV5-6 with TRBJ2-2; D tentatively reads TRBD1 or TRBD2 (5 bases each). In germline, CDR1 is SGHDT, CDR2 YYEEEE. This CDR3 has 15 residues. V lost 2 bases, J lost 2 bases, and 10 bases lay in between. The CDR3 protein is CASSLGRDNTGELFF. DNA of the CDR3: TGTGCCAGCAGCTTAGGACGGGACAACACCGGGGAGCTGTTTTTT.

Concerning this clone itself: Other DNA sequences from this sample encode an identical CDR3 as well. The chain uses TRBV5-4 and TRBJ2-5; 8 nucleotides agree with TRBD1. This CDR3 has 14 residues. Germline V gives CDR1 SGHNT, CDR2 YYREEE (reference sequence). V shed 4 bases, J shed 1 base, and the junction held 3 bases outside the gene matches. The CDR3 coding sequence is TGTGCCAGCAGCGGGGACAGGAGCCAAGAGACCCAGTACTTC. Translation gives CASSGDRSQETQYF. Variable domain in full (rest from reference TRBV5-4 and TRBJ2-5): ETGVTQSPTHLIKTRGQQVTLRCSSQSGHNTVSWYQQALGQGPQFIFQYYREEENGRGNFPPRFSGLQFPNYSSELNVNALELDDSALYLCASSGDRSQETQYFGPGTRLLVL.

This chain joins TRBV4-1 and TRBJ2-1; a weak D match, TRBD1 (5 bases). The CDR3 loop spans 13 amino acids. Trimming removed 2 bases at V and 6 bases at J, with 8 bases between. Germline assignment: CDR1 MGHRA and CDR2 YSYEKL. The CDR3 DNA sequence: TGCGCCAGCAGCCAACTAGGGGTCAATGAGCAGTTCTTC. It encodes CASSQLGVNEQFF.

The chain couples TRBV6-5 to TRBJ2-1; D is uncertain. Trimming cost V 0 bases and J 8 bases, with 11 bases left between them. Per the germline V gene, CDR1 is MNHEY and CDR2 is SVGAGI. There are 14 residues in the CDR3. CDR3 DNA sequence: TGTGCCAGCAGTTACTCGAATCCGTCAGATGAGCAGTTCTTC. Translated: CASSYSNPSDEQFF.

The chain employs TRBV10-2 and TRBJ2-7; no firm D call. V lost 4 bases and J lost 3, with 7 bases in between. This CDR3 is built from 12 residues. Germline V gene data show CDR1 as WSHSY and CDR2 as SAAADI. The CDR3 bases are TGCGCCAGCAGTGCCTCTGGCTACGAGCAGTACTTC. This codes for CASSASGYEQYF.

The chain joins TRBV7-9 to TRBJ2-5, with TRBD2 as a possible D gene (6 bases). The CDR3 is 17 amino acids. V shed 1 base and J shed 2 bases, with 17 bases lying between them. Germline V lookup: CDR1 SEHNR, CDR2 FQNEAQ (reference sequence). CDR3 in amino acids: CASSLGGEEGLQETQYF. CDR3 bases: TGTGCCAGCAGCTTAGGCGGAGAGGAGGGGCTGCAAGAGACCCAGTACTTC.

The V call is TRBV21-1, the J call TRBJ2-7; TRBD2, the table's D call, was not compared with the DNA. TRBV21-1 is classified as a pseudogene. CDR3 length equals 14 residues. The CDR3 DNA sequence: TGTGCCAGCAGGGTCCGCCTTCCTAGCTACGAGCAGTACTTC. Translation gives CASRVRLPSYEQYF.

The chain carries TRBV25-1 and TRBJ2-3; D is unresolved. This CDR3 spans 11 amino acids. Per the germline V gene, CDR1 is MGHDK and CDR2 is SYGVNS. V was shortened by 3 bases and J by 4 bases, with 2 bases between the two germline ends. CDR3: CASSDSDTQYF. The CDR3 coding sequence is TGTGCCAGCAGTGATTCAGATACGCAGTATTTT.

Concerning this clone itself: Other DNA sequences in this specimen translate into the identical CDR3. The CDR3 sequence is CASSLRGTYNEQFF. DNA of the CDR3: TGCGCCAGCAGCCTCAGGGGGACCTACAATGAGCAGTTCTTC. This sequence joins TRBV4-1 and TRBJ2-1; TRBD1 matches 7 bases. Looked up from germline, CDR1 is MGHRA and CDR2 is YSYEKL. CDR3 length: 14 residues. Trimming removed 4 bases from V and 2 bases from J; junction bases left unmatched: 2.

J is TRBJ2-3 and V is TRBV4-1, with unresolved D. Trimming removed 3 bases at V and 6 bases at J, with 7 bases between. The CDR3 is 12 amino acids. Germline loops: CDR1 MGHRA, CDR2 YSYEKL. CDR3 sequence: CASSQHGDTQYF. CDR3 nucleotides: TGCGCCAGCAGCCAGCACGGGGATACGCAGTATTTT.

The V call is TRBV28, the J call TRBJ2-3; unclear D gene. CDR3 size: 11 residues. The germline V gene encodes CDR1 MDHEN and CDR2 SYDVKM. Trimming took 3 bases from V and 9 from J, leaving 7 bases between them. The CDR3 loop reads CASSFGSTQYF. The CDR3 bases are TGTGCCAGCAGTTTTGGGTCCACGCAGTATTTT.

The chain combines TRBV7-2 with TRBJ2-7; D gene uncertain. CDR3 length: 15 amino acids. CDR1 and CDR2 (germline): SGHTA, FQGNSA. The ends were cut back, 5 bases at V and 7 bases at J, with 21 bases in the middle. The DNA for the CDR3 is TGTGCCAGCAGCGCGCCGGACCGCGCATCGTGGGAGCAGTACTTC. Its protein product is CASSAPDRASWEQYF.

The chain uses TRBV6-6 and TRBJ1-4; D is perhaps TRBD1 (5 bases). The V end lost 6 bases, the J end lost 5 bases, and 13 bases lay between the germline ends. Germline V gene sequence: CDR1 MNHNY, CDR2 SVGAGI (reference sequence). This CDR3 comprises 14 residues. CDR3 residues: CASSPPGINEKLFF. CDR3 nucleotides: TGTGCCAGCAGCCCCCCAGGGATAAATGAAAAACTGTTTTTT.

This clone appeared a single time. The CDR3: CASSPTVQAEQYF. The CDR3 region has the DNA TGTGCCAGCAGTCCAACTGTTCAGGCCGAGCAGTACTTC. The rearrangement links TRBV27 to TRBJ2-7; no firm D call. This CDR3 comprises 13 residues. The V and J ends lost 5 bases and 6 bases respectively, with 14 bases between them. Per germline, CDR1 MNHEY and CDR2 SMNVEV (reference sequence).

The genes are TRBV19 and TRBJ2-7, with TRBD1 matching over 9 bases. Per the germline V gene, CDR1 is LNHDA and CDR2 is SQIVND (reference sequence). The CDR3 contains 14 residues. Trimming at V came to 6 bases and at J to 2 bases, leaving 5 bases not matched to a gene. The CDR3 spells CASSIWTGAYEQYF. CDR3 in DNA: TGTGCCAGTAGCATCTGGACAGGGGCCTACGAGCAGTACTTC.

The CDR3 region is CASSLGYSTDTQYF. The CDR3 DNA is TGTGCCAGCAGCTTGGGCTATAGCACAGATACGCAGTATTTT. The V and J genes are TRBV5-4 and TRBJ2-3; D is ambiguous. Germline lookup yields CDR1 SGHNT and CDR2 YYREEE (reference sequence). V was trimmed by 0 bases and J by 0 bases, leaving 5 bases between them. The CDR3 loop spans 14 amino acids.

This sequence joins TRBV4-1 and TRBJ2-1; either TRBD1 or TRBD2 may fit D (5 bases each). The CDR3 is made up of 16 amino acids. Germline V gene lookup returns CDR1 MGHRA and CDR2 YSYEKL. Deletions cut 1 base from V and 2 bases from J, with 12 bases between. This chain's CDR3 is CASSQAGQDPYNEQFF. DNA of the CDR3: TGCGCCAGCAGCCAAGCGGGGCAGGACCCCTACAATGAGCAGTTCTTC.

About this clone itself: At the DNA level, this CDR3 is encoded by other sequences in the same sample as well. The CDR3 is CASSLGEGYEQYF. CDR3 bases: TGCGCCAGCAGCCTTGGGGAGGGGTACGAGCAGTACTTC. This chain connects TRBV4-1 to TRBJ2-7; TRBD2 matches at 7 bases. The CDR3 has 13 amino acids. Germline V gene lookup returns CDR1 MGHRA and CDR2 YSYEKL. The trim removed 4 bases at V and 4 bases at J, leaving 4 bases unmatched.

This chain joins TRBV11-2 and TRBJ2-7; 7 nucleotides line up with TRBD1. Germline loops: CDR1 SGHAT, CDR2 FQNNGV. Losses at the gene ends were 6 bases for V and 4 bases for J; bases not matched to a gene: 6. The CDR3 is made up of 13 amino acids. In DNA form, the CDR3 reads TGTGCCAGCAGAGAACCGGGACAGTACGAGCAGTACTTC. Encoded protein: CASREPGQYEQYF.

Worth noting for this clone: Other DNA sequences in the sample encode the same CDR3. The chain employs TRBV4-1 and TRBJ2-7; D is unresolved. Germline V lookup: CDR1 MGHRA, CDR2 YSYEKL. CDR3 length: 13 amino acids. Trimming shortened V by 1 base and J by 1 base, and 5 bases separated the two germline ends. Written as DNA, the CDR3 is TGCGCCAGCAGCCAAGGACCTTCCTACGAGCAGTACTTC. Translated, it gives CASSQGPSYEQYF.

The chain combines TRBV28 with TRBJ2-1; D not resolved. The germline gives CDR1 MDHEN, CDR2 SYDVKM. The ends were cut back, 3 bases at V and 4 bases at J, with 13 bases in the middle. The CDR3 has 15 amino acids. The CDR3 here is CASSLKYGYYNEQFF. The CDR3 region has the DNA TGTGCCAGCAGTTTGAAGTACGGATATTACAATGAGCAGTTCTTC.

The rearrangement joins TRBV28 to TRBJ2-7; 10 nucleotides match TRBD1. Germline lookup yields CDR1 MDHEN and CDR2 SYDVKM. There are 16 residues in the CDR3. V dropped 6 bases and J dropped 6; count of bases not matched to a gene: 14. Written as DNA, the CDR3 is TGTGCCAGCAGCCTCGGACAGGGGGAGGGGTCGTGCGAGCAGTACTTC. Its translation is CASSLGQGEGSCEQYF.

This sequence joins TRBV4-1 and TRBJ2-7, with 7 nucleotides matching TRBD1. The J segment lost 2 bases and the V segment lost 4 bases, leaving 8 bases of the junction unmatched. CDR3 length equals 15 residues. CDR1 is MGHRA and CDR2 is YSYEKL in the germline V gene. CDR3 in amino acids: CASSRSGTETYEQYF. The CDR3, as DNA: TGCGCCAGCAGCCGATCCGGGACAGAGACCTACGAGCAGTACTTC.

The V and J genes are TRBV14 and TRBJ1-2; TRBD1 matches 12 bases. Germline-derived CDR1 and CDR2 are SGHDN and FVKESK. This CDR3 comprises 16 residues. V lost 3 bases to trimming and J lost 2 bases; unmatched junction nucleotides: 4. CDR3 in DNA: TGTGCCAGCAGCCACCTGGGGACAGGGGGCAACTATGGCTACACCTTC. It specifies CASSHLGTGGNYGYTF.

The V and J genes are TRBV4-1 and TRBJ2-1; TRBD2 matches 9 bases. V was pared by 2 bases and J by 7 bases, with 12 bases of the junction left unmatched. Looked up from germline, CDR1 is MGHRA and CDR2 is YSYEKL. The CDR3 runs to 17 residues. The CDR3 DNA sequence: TGCGCCAGCAGCCAAAGGCGAATAGCGGGGGCGGGGAATGAGCAGTTCTTC. This gives the protein CASSQRRIAGAGNEQFF.

DNA of the CDR3: TGTGCCAGCAGCGTTTCGTGGGGCCAAGATGAGCAGTACTTC. This gives the protein CASSVSWGQDEQYF. The rearrangement uses TRBV9 and TRBJ2-7; tentative D call: TRBD1 (5 bases). The V end lost 2 bases, the J end lost 7 bases, and 16 bases lay between the germline ends. The CDR3 is 14 residues long. Germline V lookup: CDR1 SGDLS, CDR2 YYNGEE.